The 4 T cell receptor beta chains reported below all come from one sample, sequenced in a study of blood T cell repertoires in COVID-19. TCRdb's table, derived via immunoSEQ multiplex PCR, lists solely in-frame clones and lacks some. Among approximately 120,000 clones listed, roughly 76% were seen once. Material for sequencing was peripheral blood. These receptors originate from a human donor in a cohort sampled during active COVID-19.

This clone turned up a few times. The chain combines TRBV25-1 with TRBJ1-5, with 8 bases fitting TRBD1. The V gene end was trimmed by 4 bases and the J gene end by 0 bases; junction bases not matched to a gene: 8. The CDR3 loop spans 17 amino acids. Germline CDR1 is MGHDK and CDR2 is SYGVNS. The CDR3 loop reads CASSAAGGLYSNQPQHF. Written as DNA, the CDR3 is TGTGCCAGCAGTGCGGCAGGGGGCCTCTATAGCAATCAGCCCCAGCATTTT.

The rearrangement links TRBV6-5 to TRBJ1-2; D is undetermined. In germline, CDR1 is MNHEY, CDR2 SVGAGI. The CDR3 is 13 amino acids. V lost 6 bases, J lost 4 bases, and 12 bases lay in between. The CDR3 DNA reads TGTGCCAGCAGCTCTCCCCCGGGCTATGGCTACACCTTC. This gives the protein CASSSPPGYGYTF.

The chain couples TRBV6-1 to TRBJ2-7; D gene ambiguous. Trimming stripped 2 bases from V and 2 bases from J, with 10 bases between. The germline CDR1 and CDR2 sequences are MNHNS and SASEGT. This CDR3 has 14 residues. CDR3 nucleotide sequence: TGTGCCAGCAGTGAAAACGGCGGAACCTACGAGCAGTACTTC. This gives the protein CASSENGGTYEQYF.

This clone was counted a few times. The rearrangement joins TRBV7-9 to TRBJ2-6; TRBD1 matches at 8 bases. CDR3 length: 17 amino acids. Losses at the gene ends were 6 bases for V and 0 bases for J; bases not matched to a gene: 7. CDR1 and CDR2 (germline): SEHNR, FQNEAQ (reference sequence). CDR3 sequence: CASRYGQGPSGANVLTF. CDR3 in DNA: TGTGCCAGCAGGTATGGACAGGGACCCTCTGGGGCCAACGTCCTGACTTTC.